One sample yielded the 13 T cell receptor beta chains listed below, sequenced in a study of identical twins. TCRdb analysed the 5' RACE reads with MiXCR anew, one entry per CDR3 protein. This table has about 500,000 distinct CDR3 sequences, approximately 14% appearing once. Another study also made use of these data, one on yellow fever vaccine responses in identical twins.

The specimen sequenced was CD4+ T cells sorted from blood. Receptors originate from a woman between 18 and 30 years old in good health.

This clonotype was seen a handful of times. The rearrangement joins TRBV20-1 to TRBJ2-7; D remains unclear. This CDR3 region has 12 residues. The germline CDR1 and CDR2 sequences are DFQATT and SNEGSKA (reference sequence). Trimming took off 3 bases at V and 4 bases at J, with 10 bases between the two ends. CDR3 amino acids: CSASRPNYEQYF. For the CDR3, the DNA is TGCAGTGCTAGCAGGCCCAATTACGAGCAGTACTTC.

This clonotype was seen only a few times. The gene calls are TRBV19 and TRBJ2-1, with 7 bases lining up with TRBD2. Per the germline V gene, CDR1 is LNHDA and CDR2 is SQIVND (reference sequence). The length of the CDR3 is 16 residues. The trim removed 0 bases at V and 0 bases at J, leaving 2 bases unmatched. CDR3 sequence reads: CASSIDGGGSYNEQFF. The CDR3, as DNA: TGTGCCAGTAGTATAGATGGCGGGGGCTCCTACAATGAGCAGTTCTTC.

This clonotype turned up a few times. The chain recombines TRBV3-1 with TRBJ2-2, with TRBD2 as a possible D gene (5 bases). The CDR3 sequence is 15 residues long. Germline CDR1 reads LGHDT; CDR2 reads YNNKEL (reference sequence). The V gene lost 1 base and the J gene lost 4 bases, with 10 bases spanning the gap. The CDR3 DNA sequence: TGTGCCAGCAGCCAAGGAATCCGGGGCACCGGGGAGCTGTTTTTT. As protein: CASSQGIRGTGELFF. The entire variable domain, with the rest obtained from reference TRBV3-1 and TRBJ2-2, is as follows: DTAVSQTPKYLVTQMGNDKSIKCEQNLGHDTMYWYKQDSKKFLKIMFSYNNKELIINETVPNRFSPKSPDKAHLNLHINSLELGDSAVYFCASSQGIRGTGELFFGEGSRLTVL.

V usage is TRBV27 and J usage is TRBJ2-1, with TRBD2 matching over 13 bases. In germline, CDR1 is MNHEY, CDR2 SMNVEV (reference sequence). Trimming at V came to 4 bases and at J to 12 bases, leaving 9 bases not matched to a gene. CDR3 length: 15 amino acids. The CDR3 sequence is CASSSGLAGRTRQFF. In DNA form, the CDR3 reads TGTGCCAGCAGTTCGGGACTAGCGGGACGTACGCGGCAGTTCTTC.

This clonotype was counted ten times or more. This sequence joins TRBV29-1 and TRBJ1-1, with 8 bases lining up with TRBD1. Germline V gene lookup returns CDR1 SQVTM and CDR2 ANQGSEA. CDR3 length equals 12 residues. V lost 7 bases to trimming and J lost 2 bases; unmatched junction nucleotides: 3. The CDR3 DNA sequence: TGCAGCGGCAGGGGGCACAACACTGAAGCTTTCTTT. Its translation: CSGRGHNTEAFF.

This clonotype was observed a few times. The gene calls are TRBV12-3 or TRBV12-4 and TRBJ2-3; D is unresolved. CDR3 length equals 13 residues. V lost 6 bases and J 0 bases, leaving 7 bases between the germline ends. CDR3 bases: TGTGCCAGCAGGATAGATAGCACAGATACGCAGTATTTT. Protein product: CASRIDSTDTQYF.

This clonotype was picked up a small number of times. The rearrangement uses TRBV12-3 or TRBV12-4 and TRBJ2-7; 9 bases map to TRBD1. CDR3 length: 16 amino acids. V lost 0 bases and J lost 4; bases outside the gene matches: 7. The CDR3 spells CASSLAVGQGQYEQYF. DNA of the CDR3: TGTGCCAGCAGTTTAGCGGTGGGACAGGGTCAATACGAGCAGTACTTC.

The chain couples TRBV28 to TRBJ2-2; 12 nucleotides align to TRBD2. The CDR3 has 17 amino acids. Germline assignment: CDR1 MDHEN and CDR2 SYDVKM. Trimming at V came to 5 bases and at J to 7 bases, leaving 11 bases not matched to a gene. The CDR3 loop is CASSPRSSGRGIGELFF. In DNA form, the CDR3 reads TGTGCCAGCAGTCCCCGCTCTAGCGGGAGGGGCATCGGGGAGCTGTTTTTT.

This clonotype was recorded a few times. The rearrangement joins TRBV3-1 to TRBJ1-1, with D possibly being TRBD1 (6 bases). V gave up 1 base and J gave up 5 bases, with 14 bases separating them. Germline V gene data show CDR1 as LGHDT and CDR2 as YNNKEL (reference sequence). The CDR3 has 15 amino acids. The CDR3 DNA reads TGTGCCAGCAGCCAAGTCGACAGGCGGGTAACTGAAGCTTTCTTT. It yields the protein CASSQVDRRVTEAFF.

This chain links TRBV20-1 with TRBJ2-1, with D perhaps TRBD1 or TRBD2 (5 bases each). This CDR3 is built from 16 residues. V was pared by 4 bases and J by 2 bases, with 18 bases between. The germline gives CDR1 DFQATT, CDR2 SNEGSKA (reference sequence). The CDR3 nucleotides are TGCAGTGCTAACTCCGACCGGGACGCAGCCTACAATGAGCAGTTCTTC. Translated: CSANSDRDAAYNEQFF.

There are a few counts of this clonotype. The chain uses TRBV5-6 and TRBJ2-7; TRBD2 is a possible D gene (6 bases). V lost 4 bases to trimming and J lost 2 bases, with 19 bases between them. The CDR3 covers 16 residues. CDR1 and CDR2 (germline): SGHDT, YYEEEE. The CDR3 DNA is TGTGCCAGCAGCCCAAATACCGGGACTGGAACCTACGAGCAGTACTTC. Translating gives CASSPNTGTGTYEQYF. The whole variable domain, filled in from reference TRBV5-6 and TRBJ2-7, reads DAGVTQSPTHLIKTRGQQVTLRCSPKSGHDTVSWYQQALGQGPQFIFQYYEEEERQRGNFPDRFSGHQFPNYSSELNVNALLLGDSALYLCASSPNTGTGTYEQYFGPGTRLTVT.

There are a few counts of this clonotype. The J gene is TRBJ2-7, the V gene TRBV10-3; 7 bases map to TRBD1. The V and J ends lost 10 bases and 1 base, in that order; junction bases with no gene match: 10. Germline V gene sequence: CDR1 ENHRY, CDR2 SYGVKD. CDR3 size: 14 residues. CDR3 amino acids: CATLQGNPSYEQYF. In DNA form, the CDR3 reads TGTGCCACCTTACAGGGGAACCCATCCTACGAGCAGTACTTC.

This rearrangement joins TRBV12-3 or TRBV12-4 to TRBJ2-3, with 14 bases aligning to TRBD2. The ends lost 7 bases at V and 6 bases at J; junction bases unmatched: 6. The CDR3 loop spans 15 amino acids. CDR3 amino acids: CASTFGTSGGDTQYF. The CDR3 bases are TGTGCCAGCACATTCGGGACTAGCGGGGGTGATACGCAGTATTTT.